These 9 T cell receptor beta chains share one sample of origin, sequenced in a study of T cells in Graves' hyperthyroidism and ophthalmopathy. The investigators amplified TCR beta CDR3 regions from RNA transcripts. During a first-round RT-PCR of the TCR CDR3, the HTBI primer set was used. Each CDR3 protein is one row after TCRdb ran MiXCR on the multiplex PCR reads. The sample has 600,000 to 700,000 distinct CDR3 sequences, roughly 14% seen once. Sequenced material: blood. These receptors came from a woman aged 40-49 years with Graves' ophthalmopathy.

V usage is TRBV19 and J usage is TRBJ2-5, with 9 bases identical to TRBD2. V lost 5 bases and J lost 1; bases outside the gene matches: 8. Germline assignment: CDR1 LNHDA and CDR2 SQIVND (reference sequence). The CDR3 has 16 residues. CDR3 nucleotide sequence: TGTGCCAGTAGTCCCGGACTAGCGTCGGGCCAAGAGACCCAGTACTTC. Translated: CASSPGLASGQETQYF.

This clonotype was seen only a few times. The chain links TRBV6-2 or TRBV6-3 to TRBJ2-7, with a weak D call TRBD1 (6 bases). The V and J ends lost 6 bases and 0 bases respectively, with 12 bases between them. This CDR3 is built from 14 residues. Germline V lookup: CDR1 MNHEY, CDR2 SVGEGT. CDR3 in DNA: TGTGCCAGCAGCAAGGGGGACCTCTCCTACGAGCAGTACTTC. Residues: CASSKGDLSYEQYF.

At least ten counts were recorded for this clonotype. The chain uses TRBV7-2 and TRBJ1-1; D gene unclear. This CDR3 comprises 13 residues. V was cut by 3 bases and J by 3 bases, with 8 bases left in between. Germline V lookup: CDR1 SGHTA, CDR2 FQGNSA. This CDR3 is CASSFLEDTEAFF. CDR3 DNA: TGTGCCAGCAGCTTTCTCGAGGACACTGAAGCTTTCTTT.

The chain has TRBV28 and TRBJ2-5; D gene ambiguous. V was shortened by 2 bases and J by 0 bases, with 13 bases between the two germline ends. The germline V gene has CDR1 MDHEN and CDR2 SYDVKM. The CDR3 loop spans 16 amino acids. The CDR3 sequence: CASSLRDLTDQETQYF. As DNA, the CDR3 is TGTGCCAGCAGTTTAAGAGACCTTACGGACCAAGAGACCCAGTACTTC.

This clonotype appeared a few times. The chain employs TRBV5-1 and TRBJ2-1, with 7 bases matching TRBD1. V shed 6 bases and J 4 bases; nucleotides not matched to a gene: 10. The CDR3 has 15 amino acids. Germline V gene lookup returns CDR1 SGHRS and CDR2 YFSETQ. CDR3 loop: CASKLGQELYNEQFF. CDR3 nucleotides: TGCGCCAGCAAACTAGGACAGGAGTTATACAATGAGCAGTTCTTC.

There are many counts of this clonotype. The genes are TRBV27 and TRBJ2-7; a possible D gene is TRBD1 (6 bases). The ends were cut back, 4 bases at V and 3 bases at J, with 16 bases in the middle. The CDR3 is 15 amino acids. CDR1 is MNHEY, CDR2 SMNVEV, per germline (reference sequence). The CDR3 region is CASSYSTGNLYEQYF. The DNA for the CDR3 is TGTGCCAGCAGTTATTCTACAGGGAACCTCTACGAGCAGTACTTC.

The J gene is TRBJ2-2, the V gene TRBV6-1, with a possible D match to TRBD2 (6 bases). CDR1 MNHNS and CDR2 SASEGT come from the germline V gene. Trimming left V 7 bases short and J 6 bases short, with 12 bases between. This CDR3 region has 13 residues. CDR3 in DNA: TGTGCCAGCAAGGAGGGGACCGCCGGGGAGCTGTTTTTT. This sequence encodes CASKEGTAGELFF.

This clonotype was detected only a few times. V is TRBV11-1 and J is TRBJ1-1; 10 bases align to TRBD1. The germline CDR1 and CDR2 sequences are SGHAT and FQDESV (reference sequence). V dropped 7 bases and J dropped 6; count of bases not matched to a gene: 2. The CDR3 has 12 residues. For the CDR3, the DNA is TGTGCCAGCAAAGGACAGGGGGCTGAAGCTTTCTTT. Amino acid sequence: CASKGQGAEAFF.

There are many counts of this clonotype. The CDR3 loop reads CATSGGIGGTDTQYF. For the CDR3, the DNA is TGTGCCACCAGTGGGGGCATTGGAGGCACAGATACGCAGTATTTT. The J gene is TRBJ2-3, the V gene TRBV24-1; TRBD1 is a possible D gene (5 bases). This CDR3 comprises 15 residues. V gave up 5 bases and J gave up 1 base, with 12 bases separating them. From germline, CDR1 is KGHDR and CDR2 SFDVKD.